The rows below give T cell receptor beta chains drawn from one sample of a study of response to subunit inactivated influenza vaccine. In TCRdb, the RT-PCR reads were re-called with MiXCR into one record per CDR3 protein. The sample consists of 150,000 to 200,000 distinct CDR3 sequences, 10% to 15% of them appearing once. The same sample was also studied in work on T cells expressing NK-cell markers.

Sequenced material: CD8+ T cells sorted from PBMCs, taken approximately 12 days after vaccination. The receptor source for this set is a man aged 45-65 years who received an inactivated influenza vaccine. Both conserved end residues are part of each CDR3. The order of the fields is D gene, V gene, J gene, clone size, CDR3 DNA, CDR3 protein. D genes are given only for firm matches. Not all rows give a size; the values are once, few, many and, for expanded clones, a class.

d_call: -; v_call: TRBV11-1; j_call: TRBJ2-1; clone_size: -; cdr3_nt: TGTGCCAGCAGCTTAGAGTTAGCGGTCAATGAGCAGTTCTTC; cdr3_aa: CASSLELAVNEQFF
d_call: TRBD1; v_call: TRBV7-2; j_call: TRBJ1-4; clone_size: -; cdr3_nt: TGTGCCAGCAGCTCAGAAGACAGGGTTTGGGAAAAACTGTTTTTT; cdr3_aa: CASSSEDRVWEKLFF
d_call: TRBD2; v_call: TRBV20-1; j_call: TRBJ2-7; clone_size: few; cdr3_nt: TGCAGTGCTAGTCTGACTAGCGGGACATCCTACGAGCAGTACTTC; cdr3_aa: CSASLTSGTSYEQYF
d_call: -; v_call: TRBV29-1; j_call: TRBJ2-6; clone_size: -; cdr3_nt: TGCAGCGTCAGGTCCGGCTCTGGGGCCAACGTCCTGACTTTC; cdr3_aa: CSVRSGSGANVLTF
d_call: -; v_call: TRBV4-2; j_call: TRBJ2-3; clone_size: -; cdr3_nt: TGTGCCAGCAGCCAAACAGGGGGGGGCGATGGAGGGAGTGGGGCCACAGATACGCAGTATTTT; cdr3_aa: CASSQTGGGDGGSGATDTQYF
d_call: TRBD2; v_call: TRBV9; j_call: TRBJ2-7; clone_size: -; cdr3_nt: TGTGCCAGCAGTGTTTGGGCGGGAGATCTTTCCGAGCAGTACTTC; cdr3_aa: CASSVWAGDLSEQYF
d_call: -; v_call: TRBV6-1; j_call: TRBJ1-1; clone_size: -; cdr3_nt: TGTGCCAGCAGTGAAAGATGGCGGTCGAGACACACTGAAGCTTTCTTT; cdr3_aa: CASSERWRSRHTEAFF
d_call: -; v_call: TRBV14; j_call: TRBJ2-3; clone_size: many; cdr3_nt: TGTGCCAGCAGCCCATGGAGAAGTAGCGCAGATACGCAGTATTTT; cdr3_aa: CASSPWRSSADTQYF
d_call: -; v_call: TRBV9; j_call: TRBJ2-5; clone_size: -; cdr3_nt: TGTGTCAGCAGCGTAGGCCAGGGTGGGACCCAGTACTTC; cdr3_aa: CVSSVGQGGTQYF
d_call: TRBD2; v_call: TRBV19; j_call: TRBJ2-6; clone_size: many; cdr3_nt: TGTGCCAGTAGTTCCTTGGGACTAGCGGGATACTCTGGGGCCAACGTCCTGACTTTC; cdr3_aa: CASSSLGLAGYSGANVLTF
d_call: -; v_call: TRBV7-2; j_call: TRBJ2-7; clone_size: few; cdr3_nt: TGTGCCAGCAGCTTACGAAGGATTTACGAGCAGTACTTC; cdr3_aa: CASSLRRIYEQYF
d_call: TRBD2; v_call: TRBV7-9; j_call: TRBJ2-1; clone_size: -; cdr3_nt: TGTGCCAGCAGCTTCTATTTGGCGGGGGGGGATGAGCAGTTCTTC; cdr3_aa: CASSFYLAGGDEQFF
d_call: -; v_call: TRBV5-5; j_call: TRBJ2-3; clone_size: many; cdr3_nt: TGTGCCAGCAGCTACCCGATACCGAATAAAGATACGCAGTATTTT; cdr3_aa: CASSYPIPNKDTQYF
d_call: -; v_call: TRBV6-5; j_call: TRBJ2-3; clone_size: -; cdr3_nt: TGTGCCAGCAGTTACTCAGGGCGGCGGAGGGACCATACGCAGTATTTT; cdr3_aa: CASSYSGRRRDHTQYF
d_call: -; v_call: TRBV27; j_call: TRBJ2-7; clone_size: -; cdr3_nt: TGTGCCAGCACCCATATTCAGGGTTACGAGCAGTACTTC; cdr3_aa: CASTHIQGYEQYF
d_call: -; v_call: TRBV6-2/TRBV6-3; j_call: TRBJ2-7; clone_size: few; cdr3_nt: TGTGCCAGCAGTTATACCGGGTTTCGTGAGCAGTACTTC; cdr3_aa: CASSYTGFREQYF
d_call: TRBD1; v_call: TRBV12-3/TRBV12-4; j_call: TRBJ2-2; clone_size: few; cdr3_nt: TGTGCCAGCAGTCCACAGGGGATTGACACCGGGGAGCTGTTTTTT; cdr3_aa: CASSPQGIDTGELFF
d_call: -; v_call: TRBV14; j_call: TRBJ2-2; clone_size: few; cdr3_nt: TGTGCCAGCAGCCAAGATCCACCTAAAACAGGGGGGGATTACACCGGGGAGCTGTTTTTT; cdr3_aa: CASSQDPPKTGGDYTGELFF
d_call: TRBD1; v_call: TRBV28; j_call: TRBJ1-1; clone_size: many; cdr3_nt: TGTGCCAGCAGTTTTGGGACAGGGGATCGAACTGAAGCTTTCTTT; cdr3_aa: CASSFGTGDRTEAFF
d_call: -; v_call: TRBV7-8; j_call: TRBJ1-5; clone_size: -; cdr3_nt: TGTGCCAGCAGCTTTGTGGACGGGATTATAGTTGGCAATCAGCCCCAGCATTTT; cdr3_aa: CASSFVDGIIVGNQPQHF
d_call: -; v_call: TRBV25-1; j_call: TRBJ1-5; clone_size: -; cdr3_nt: TGTGCCAGCAGCGAACCGGGCAATCAGCCCCAGCATTTT; cdr3_aa: CASSEPGNQPQHF
d_call: -; v_call: TRBV7-9; j_call: TRBJ1-2; clone_size: many; cdr3_nt: TGTGCCAGCAGCGCATCCGGGACTCGCTATGGCTACACCTTC; cdr3_aa: CASSASGTRYGYTF
d_call: TRBD2; v_call: TRBV12-3/TRBV12-4; j_call: TRBJ2-2; clone_size: few; cdr3_nt: TGTGCCACCACTAGCGGAACGGGTACCGGGGAGCTGTTTTTT; cdr3_aa: CATTSGTGTGELFF
d_call: TRBD1; v_call: TRBV25-1; j_call: TRBJ2-7; clone_size: -; cdr3_nt: TGTGCCAGCACGGACAGGGGTTCCTACGAGCAGTACTTC; cdr3_aa: CASTDRGSYEQYF
d_call: -; v_call: TRBV29-1; j_call: TRBJ2-1; clone_size: -; cdr3_nt: TGCAGCGTTGAAGACCACATCAGGGGACCCTACAATGAGCAGTTCTTC; cdr3_aa: CSVEDHIRGPYNEQFF
d_call: -; v_call: TRBV14; j_call: TRBJ2-1; clone_size: -; cdr3_nt: TGTGCCAGCAGCCTGGGACTTGCCGTCTCCCACAATGAGCAGTTCTTC; cdr3_aa: CASSLGLAVSHNEQFF